This TCR beta chain is drawn from a study of molecular identifiers for immune sequencing clone quantification. This clonotype has ten or more counts. The germline V gene encodes CDR1 ENHRY and CDR2 SYGVKD. Trimming stripped 0 bases from V and 4 bases from J, with 10 bases between. The CDR3 length is 15 residues. TCRdb analysed the PCR reads with MiXCR anew, one entry per CDR3 protein. Seen here are 35,000 or so distinct CDR3 sequences, over 15% observed once, and the top ten hold approximately 1%. Construction of naive CD8 libraries employed about 19,000 to 1,000,000 sorted cells together with 10%, 30% or 50% RNA. Naive CD8 T cells, phenotype CD8+CD4-CCR7+CD45RA+, were sorted.

The V gene is TRBV10-3, the J gene TRBJ1-5, with D possibly matching TRBD1 (5 bases). The sequence was obtained from a human donor in good health. Some libraries in this study had Jurkat cell RNA spiked in. Material for sequencing was naive CD8+ T cells from blood, with Jurkat cell RNA spiked in. Subset noted: FACS-sorted CD8+CD4-CCR7+CD45RA+ naive T cells. CDR3 nucleotides: TGTGCCATCAGTGAGTCAAACGGGGGGAATCAGCCCCAGCATTTT. Translating gives CAISESNGGNQPQHF.